The TCR beta chain under discussion was sequenced for a study of shared clonotypes between healthy human individuals. Using immunoSEQ multiplex PCR, the repertoire was profiled, and TCRdb retains in-frame clones only, with some absent. The table lists a few million clones, 85% to 95% of them singletons. Note on this clone: The junction shows a germline mismatch at one end, possibly a read error. Other DNA sequences within the sample encode an identical CDR3.

CDR1 LNHNV and CDR2 YYDKDF come from the germline V gene (reference sequence). CDR3 size: 14 residues. The chain uses TRBV15 and TRBJ1-1, with D unresolved. The sample consisted of naive CD4+ T cells from PBMCs. Subset defined: CD45RA+ positively selected. The TCR was taken from a young man in good health. Some clones in this sample may be carry-over from other donors' samples. CDR3 DNA sequence: TGTGCCACCAGCAGAGTTCGGGATAGCACTGAGGCTTTCTTT. Protein: CATSRVRDSTEAFF.